This entry lists 13 T cell receptor beta chains sequenced from one sample in a study of blood T cell repertoires in COVID-19. Measured with immunoSEQ multiplex PCR; TCRdb has only the in-frame clones, and not every one. The table shows more than 90,000 clones, with 82% occurring only once. Sequences were obtained from peripheral blood. All receptors come from a man older than 75 with acute or convalescent COVID-19.

In DNA form, the CDR3 reads TGTGCCAGCAGCTTCGATGGGGACAGGGGGGGCTACACCTTC. Translating gives CASSFDGDRGGYTF. The rearrangement joins TRBV9 to TRBJ1-2, with TRBD1 identical over 11 bases. V shed 4 bases, J shed 8 bases, and the junction held 7 bases outside the gene matches. This CDR3 has 14 amino acids. Germline V lookup: CDR1 SGDLS, CDR2 YYNGEE.

V is TRBV27 and J is TRBJ1-2; possible D gene TRBD1, 5 bases. The CDR3 loop spans 17 amino acids. Germline V gives CDR1 MNHEY, CDR2 SMNVEV (reference sequence). The V and J ends lost 2 bases and 4 bases respectively, with 20 bases between them. CDR3 nucleotide sequence: TGTGCCAGCAGTTTAAATAAAAAGCCGACAGTAACCTATGGCTACACCTTC. Translated, it gives CASSLNKKPTVTYGYTF.

The chain joins TRBV5-1 to TRBJ1-4; D perhaps matches TRBD1 (6 bases). In germline, CDR1 is SGHRS, CDR2 YFSETQ. This CDR3 has 15 amino acids. V was trimmed by 4 bases and J by 7 bases, leaving 17 bases between them. CDR3 DNA: TGCGCCAGCAGCCCCGCGGGGGGGGCTGCTGAAAAACTGTTTTTT. Translating gives CASSPAGGAAEKLFF.

The V call is TRBV7-2, the J call TRBJ2-7, with 13 bases identical to TRBD2. J lost 3 bases, V lost 5 bases, and 7 bases had no gene match. The CDR3 is 16 residues long. The germline V gene encodes CDR1 SGHTA and CDR2 FQGNSA. CDR3 in amino acids: CASSVRTSGSSYEQYF. CDR3 DNA sequence: TGTGCCAGCAGCGTACGGACTAGCGGGAGTAGCTACGAGCAGTACTTC.

This clone was recorded many times. This chain uses TRBV14 with TRBJ2-7, with 10 positions matching TRBD2. Per the germline V gene, CDR1 is SGHDN and CDR2 is FVKESK. This CDR3 region has 17 residues. V trimming: 4 bases; J trimming: 2 bases; junction bases outside the gene matches: 11. The CDR3 spells CASSRPVPTSGTYEQYF. In DNA form, the CDR3 reads TGTGCCAGCAGCCGCCCGGTCCCCACTAGCGGGACCTACGAGCAGTACTTC. Full variable domain (remainder filled in from reference TRBV14 and TRBJ2-7): EAGVTQFPSHSVIEKGQTVTLRCDPISGHDNLYWYRRVMGKEIKFLLHFVKESKQDESGMPNNRFLAERTGGTYSTLKVQPAELEDSGVYFCASSRPVPTSGTYEQYFGPGTRLTVT.

This rearrangement joins TRBV7-2 to TRBJ1-2; no clear D. The CDR3 contains 14 residues. CDR1 is SGHTA, CDR2 FQGNSA, per germline. Trimming stripped 5 bases from V and 4 bases from J, with 14 bases between. CDR3 sequence reads: CASSPPPPFYGYTF. In DNA form, the CDR3 reads TGTGCCAGCAGCCCCCCTCCTCCCTTCTATGGCTACACCTTC.

The chain is built from TRBV6-2 or TRBV6-3 and TRBJ2-3; weak D call: TRBD2 (5 bases). V dropped 5 bases and J dropped 0 bases, with 12 bases sitting between them. The CDR3 runs 15 residues. Germline CDR1 and CDR2: MNHEY and SVGEGT. CDR3 bases: TGTGCCAGCAGTCACCCGACTATTAGCACAGATACGCAGTATTTT. It yields the protein CASSHPTISTDTQYF.

In this sample, this clone turned up once. This chain connects TRBV2 to TRBJ2-7, with 10 bases aligning to TRBD2. The CDR3 extends over 15 amino acids. The V and J ends lost 5 bases and 4 bases, in that order; junction bases with no gene match: 8. Germline assignment: CDR1 SNHLY and CDR2 FYNNEI. CDR3 loop: CASSLRGTSVYEQYF. In DNA form, the CDR3 reads TGTGCCAGCAGTCTTCGGGGGACTAGCGTTTACGAGCAGTACTTC.

This chain connects TRBV18 to TRBJ2-2; 9 bases map to TRBD2. The germline V gene has CDR1 KGHSH and CDR2 LQKENI. This CDR3 is 16 amino acids long. V lost 2 bases and J lost 0; bases outside the gene matches: 1. CDR3 protein: CASSPAGGTNTGELFF. The CDR3 nucleotides are TGTGCCAGCTCACCAGCGGGGGGGACGAACACCGGGGAGCTGTTTTTT. The full variable domain, with the rest looked up from reference TRBV18 and TRBJ2-2, is NAGVMQNPRHLVRRRGQEARLRCSPMKGHSHVYWYRQLPEEGLKFMVYLQKENIIDESGMPKERFSAEFPKEGPSILRIQQVVRGDSAAYFCASSPAGGTNTGELFFGEGSRLTVL.

The chain is built from TRBV3-1 (or the pseudogene TRBV3-2) and TRBJ1-1; D is ambiguous. The CDR3 consists of 13 residues. Trimming pared 2 bases from V and 1 base from J, leaving 5 bases between. The germline V gene has CDR1 LGHDT and CDR2 YNNKEL (reference sequence). The CDR3 reads CASSQSTNTEAFF. The CDR3 DNA reads TGTGCCAGCAGCCAAAGCACGAACACTGAAGCTTTCTTT.

J is TRBJ1-1 and V is TRBV6-4; possibly TRBD1 for D (5 bases). CDR3 length: 13 residues. V lost 7 bases and J lost 4, with 13 bases in between. Germline V CDR1 and CDR2: MRHNA, SNTAGT. Here the CDR3 DNA reads TGTGCCAGCACAGGGAGGGTTAGCACTGAAGCTTTCTTT. Its translation: CASTGRVSTEAFF.

This sequence joins TRBV19 and TRBJ2-5; D gene unclear. The germline V gene encodes CDR1 LNHDA and CDR2 SQIVND (reference sequence). V lost 5 bases, J lost 1 base, and 14 bases lay in between. The CDR3 consists of 15 residues. The chain's CDR3 is CASSLVSKIQETQYF. The CDR3 DNA follows: TGTGCCAGTAGTTTAGTCTCTAAGATCCAAGAGACCCAGTACTTC.

CDR3 in DNA: TGTGCCTCCGGGGGTCCATCCTACGAGCAGTACTTC. Its translation is CASGGPSYEQYF. This chain joins TRBV30 and TRBJ2-7; D is possibly TRBD2 (6 bases). CDR1 GTSNPN and CDR2 SVGIG come from the germline V gene (reference sequence). The CDR3 sequence is 12 residues long. Trimming pared 7 bases from V and 1 base from J, leaving 11 bases between.